This note documents a single T cell receptor (beta chain) sequence. What it binds is not known. V lost 1 base and J 9 bases, leaving 16 bases between the germline ends. Per the germline V gene, CDR1 is MGHRA and CDR2 is YSYEKL. The CDR3 consists of 15 residues. These data are taken from a study of CD8 T cells in Susac syndrome. Study-wide points: A relatively small number of individuals underwent TCR sequencing and HLA analysis.

With random hexamers, roughly 0.45 to 1 ug RNA was reverse transcribed. TCR beta CDR3 was amplified by immunoSEQ multiplex PCR. This amplification extended across 54 Vbeta and 13 Jbeta segments. Each CDR3 protein is one row after TCRdb ran MiXCR on the immunoSEQ multiplex PCR reads. The sample has almost 450,000 distinct CDR3 sequences, approximately 89% seen once; the top ten hold about 0.12%. Relapsing-remitting disease, either stable or active, was present in the multiple sclerosis controls, who were treatment-naive patients. TEMRA cells were FACS-enriched, and CD8+ and CD4+ T cells were isolated negatively.

The material sequenced was CD8+ T cells from PBMCs. The chain couples TRBV4-1 to TRBJ1-5; possible D gene TRBD1, 5 bases. The receptor was isolated from a human donor with multiple sclerosis. The CDR3 DNA follows: TGCGCCAGCAGCCAAGGGCAGGGAAGTGTCGTGCCCCAGCATTTT. Translation gives CASSQGQGSVVPQHF.